The source of this TCR beta chain is a study of blood T cell repertoires in COVID-19. Study in general: Acute and convalescent COVID-19 samples came from the United States, Italy and Spain. PBMCs, B-cell-depleted T cells, or T cells were the source of the cDNA or gDNA that made up the material.

In the original analysis: Reference gene primer amplification gave estimated nucleated cell counts. Sequencing used immunoSEQ multiplex PCR; TCRdb keeps in-frame clones, though not all of them. The V and J calls and the clone size are those of that table, but D and trimming were determined from the DNA. The sample has around 39,000 clones; over 70% are singletons. Germline CDR1 reads SQVTM; CDR2 reads ANQGSEA. The CDR3 extends over 13 amino acids. The germline V and J ends were trimmed by 7 bases and 4 bases, with 16 bases remaining between them. The genes are TRBV29-1 and TRBJ2-5; a weak D match, TRBD1 (6 bases). Sequenced material: peripheral blood. The receptor comes from a human donor in a cohort sampled during active COVID-19. As DNA, the CDR3 is TGCAGCGGTCGGGACACCCCAAGAGAGACCCAGTACTTC. Amino acids: CSGRDTPRETQYF.